This TCR beta chain was sequenced for a study of T cells in Graves' hyperthyroidism and ophthalmopathy. In this sample, this clonotype turned up a few times. The source material, RNA transcripts, was used to amplify TCR beta CDR3 regions. The primer set for the first-round RT-PCR of the TCR CDR3 was HTBI. TCRdb passed the multiplex PCR reads through MiXCR, listing each CDR3 protein once. The sample records 300,000 to 450,000 distinct CDR3 sequences, more than 11% being singletons. The CDR3 sequence is 12 residues long. Trimming cost V 5 bases and J 7 bases, with 8 bases left between them. Germline assignment: CDR1 SGHTA and CDR2 FQGNSA. Stable hyperthyroidism: no ophthalmopathy progression over 18 months of follow-up. Diagnosis rested on symptoms, serum thyroxine and TRAb, thyroid ultrasound, and orbital computed tomography.

Sequenced: blood. The V gene is TRBV7-2, the J gene TRBJ1-4; D uncertain. This sequence was found in an older woman with Graves' hyperthyroidism. The CDR3 protein is CASSKDGEKLFF. The CDR3 DNA is TGTGCCAGCAGCAAAGACGGTGAAAAACTGTTTTTT.